This record covers a single T cell receptor (beta chain). CDR1 and CDR2 from the germline V gene are SQVTM and ANQGSEA. J was trimmed by 7 bases and V by 6 bases; bases with no gene match: 1. CDR3 length equals 10 residues. Unique molecular identifiers were built into the TCRbeta library. In TCRdb, the PCR reads were re-called with MiXCR into one record per CDR3 protein. The top ten clones hold around 6% of a sample with a few hundred thousand distinct CDR3 sequences, roughly an eighth of them seen once. The sample originates from a study of T-cell reconstitution after alpha-beta-depleted transplantation in children.

This TCR was recovered from a human donor who donated a stem cell graft to a child with combined immunodeficiency. The sample in question was PBMCs from the stem cell graft donor, obtained from the stem cell graft. The chain uses TRBV29-1 and TRBJ2-7, with TRBD1 identical over 9 bases. The CDR3 loop reads CSVGTGEQYF. The CDR3 DNA is TGCAGCGTGGGGACAGGGGAGCAGTACTTC.